This TCR beta chain was documented in a study of T cells in women clearing cervical HPV infection. About the study: Controls were women whose single incident HPV16 infection cleared within 12 months without precancer or cancer. Only a few women had HLA typing results available. For cases, blood was sampled a median about 160 days after lesion detection, interquartile range about 90 to 230 days.

For this clone: Its target is unknown. The CDR3 end is not reached by the read, which stops 3 residues before it; the germline J gene fills it in.

Study findings and constraints: TRBV6-7 abundance was lower in cases than controls (roughly 0.11% versus 0.16%).

Trimming left V 3 bases short and J 4 bases short, with 12 bases between. The CDR3 has 14 residues. The V gene's germline CDR1 is SGHTA and CDR2 FQGNSA. The protocol was immunoSEQ multiplex PCR, while the TCRdb copy is restricted to in-frame clones and leaves out a portion. The table gives 15,000 to 20,000 clones; the top ten clones make up less than 20% of it. This receptor was taken from a woman between 18 and 69 years old with a cervical HPV16 infection that either progressed to CIN3+ or cleared (not recorded which). This sequence joins TRBV7-2 and TRBJ1-1; D is perhaps TRBD1 (6 bases). Sequencing input: blood buffy coat. The CDR3 loop is CASSFRGGGTEAFF. CDR3 bases read: TGTGCCAGCAGCTTTCGGGGAGGGGGCACTGAA.